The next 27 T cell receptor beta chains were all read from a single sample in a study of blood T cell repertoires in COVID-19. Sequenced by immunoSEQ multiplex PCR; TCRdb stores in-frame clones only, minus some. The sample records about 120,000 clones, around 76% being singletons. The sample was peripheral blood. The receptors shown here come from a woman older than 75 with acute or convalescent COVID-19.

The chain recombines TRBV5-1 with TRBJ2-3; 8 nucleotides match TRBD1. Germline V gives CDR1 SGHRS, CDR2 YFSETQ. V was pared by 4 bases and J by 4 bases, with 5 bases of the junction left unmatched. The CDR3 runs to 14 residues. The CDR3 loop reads CASSLGQGADTQYF. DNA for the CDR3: TGCGCCAGCAGCCTCGGACAGGGCGCAGATACGCAGTATTTT.

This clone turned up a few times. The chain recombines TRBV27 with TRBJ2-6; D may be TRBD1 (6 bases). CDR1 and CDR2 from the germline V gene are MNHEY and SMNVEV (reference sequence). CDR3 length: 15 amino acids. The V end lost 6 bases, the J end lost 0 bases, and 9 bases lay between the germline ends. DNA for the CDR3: TGTGCCAGCAGGAACAGGGACTCTGGGGCCAACGTCCTGACTTTC. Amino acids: CASRNRDSGANVLTF.

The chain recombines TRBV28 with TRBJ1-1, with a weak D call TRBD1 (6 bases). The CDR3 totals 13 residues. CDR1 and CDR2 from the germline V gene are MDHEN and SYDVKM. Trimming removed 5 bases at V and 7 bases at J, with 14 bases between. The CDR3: CASSPPTGSEAFF. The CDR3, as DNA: TGTGCCAGCAGTCCGCCTACAGGGAGTGAAGCTTTCTTT.

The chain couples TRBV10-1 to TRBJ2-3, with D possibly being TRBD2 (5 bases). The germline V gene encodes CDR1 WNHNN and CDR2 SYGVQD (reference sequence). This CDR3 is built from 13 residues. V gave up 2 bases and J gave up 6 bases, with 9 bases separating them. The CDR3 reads CASSEPSGDTQYF. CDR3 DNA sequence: TGCGCCAGCAGTGAGCCCAGCGGTGATACGCAGTATTTT.

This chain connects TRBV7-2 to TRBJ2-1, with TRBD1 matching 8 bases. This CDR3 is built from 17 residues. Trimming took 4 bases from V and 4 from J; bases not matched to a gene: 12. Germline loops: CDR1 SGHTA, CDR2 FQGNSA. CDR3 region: CASSSLSRTGLYNEQFF. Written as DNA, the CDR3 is TGTGCCAGCAGCTCCCTCAGCAGGACAGGGTTATACAATGAGCAGTTCTTC. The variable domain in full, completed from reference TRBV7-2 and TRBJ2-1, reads GAGVSQSPSNKVTEKGKDVELRCDPISGHTALYWYRQSLGQGLEFLIYFQGNSAPDKSGLPSDRFSAERTGGSVSTLTIQRTQQEDSAVYLCASSSLSRTGLYNEQFFGPGTRLTVL.

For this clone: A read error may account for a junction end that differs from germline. The CDR3 DNA reads TGTGCCAGCTCACTCCGGGACAGGTTCTTCTTC. Protein sequence: CASSLRDRFFF. The chain combines TRBV18 with TRBJ1-2; 8 bases align to TRBD1. This CDR3 is 11 amino acids long. The germline CDR1 and CDR2 sequences are KGHSH and LQKENI.

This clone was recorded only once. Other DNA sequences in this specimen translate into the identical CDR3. CDR3 sequence reads: CASSQPGVAAYNEQFF. DNA of the CDR3: TGTGCCAGCAGCCAACCCGGGGTAGCGGCCTACAATGAGCAGTTCTTC. The chain links TRBV14 to TRBJ2-1, with D perhaps TRBD2 (6 bases). Per the germline V gene, CDR1 is SGHDN and CDR2 is FVKESK. V was pared by 2 bases and J by 2 bases, with 13 bases between. This CDR3 has 16 residues.

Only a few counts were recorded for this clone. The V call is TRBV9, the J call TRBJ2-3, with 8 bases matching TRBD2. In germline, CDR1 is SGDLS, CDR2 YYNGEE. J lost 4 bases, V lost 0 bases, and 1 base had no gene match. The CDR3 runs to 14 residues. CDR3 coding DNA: TGTGCCAGCAGCGTAGAGCGGGGGCCAGATACGCAGTATTTT. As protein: CASSVERGPDTQYF. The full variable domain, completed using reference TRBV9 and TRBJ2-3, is DSGVTQTPKHLITATGQRVTLRCSPRSGDLSVYWYQQSLDQGLQFLIQYYNGEERAKGNILERFSAQQFPDLHSELNLSSLELGDSALYFCASSVERGPDTQYFGPGTRLTVL.

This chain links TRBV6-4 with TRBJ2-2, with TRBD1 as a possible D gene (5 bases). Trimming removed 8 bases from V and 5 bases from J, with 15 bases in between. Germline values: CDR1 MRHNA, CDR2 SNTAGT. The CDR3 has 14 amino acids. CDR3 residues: CASSQGLGTGELFF. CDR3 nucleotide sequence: TGTGCCAGCTCCCAGGGCCTTGGGACCGGGGAGCTGTTTTTT.

For the CDR3, the DNA is TGCGCCAGCAGTGAGAGCCCCCCGGGACAGGGACCAACGGAACAAGAGACCCAGTACTTC. It is translated as CASSESPPGQGPTEQETQYF. V gene TRBV10-1 combines with J gene TRBJ2-5; 9 bases match TRBD1. CDR1 and CDR2 from the germline V gene are WNHNN and SYGVQD (reference sequence). V lost 2 bases to trimming and J lost 2 bases; unmatched junction nucleotides: 18. The CDR3 covers 20 residues.

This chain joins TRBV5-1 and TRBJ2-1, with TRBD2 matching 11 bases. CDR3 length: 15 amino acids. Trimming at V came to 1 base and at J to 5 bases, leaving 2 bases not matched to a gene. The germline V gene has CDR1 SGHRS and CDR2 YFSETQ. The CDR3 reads CASSLTSGGNNEQFF. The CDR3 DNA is TGCGCCAGCAGCTTGACTAGCGGGGGAAACAATGAGCAGTTCTTC.

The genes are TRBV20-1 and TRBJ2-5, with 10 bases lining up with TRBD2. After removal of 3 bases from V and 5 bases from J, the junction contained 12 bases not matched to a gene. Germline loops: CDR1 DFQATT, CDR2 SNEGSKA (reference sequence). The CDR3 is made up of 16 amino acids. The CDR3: CSASPSGRASRETQYF. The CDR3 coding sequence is TGCAGTGCTAGTCCCAGCGGGAGGGCCTCGCGGGAGACCCAGTACTTC.

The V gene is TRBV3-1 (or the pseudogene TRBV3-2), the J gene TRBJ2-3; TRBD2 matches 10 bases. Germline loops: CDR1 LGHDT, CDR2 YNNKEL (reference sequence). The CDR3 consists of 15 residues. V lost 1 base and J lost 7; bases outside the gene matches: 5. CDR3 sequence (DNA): TGTGCCAGCAGCCAAGTTTTAGCGGGGGGATATACGCAGTATTTT. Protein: CASSQVLAGGYTQYF.

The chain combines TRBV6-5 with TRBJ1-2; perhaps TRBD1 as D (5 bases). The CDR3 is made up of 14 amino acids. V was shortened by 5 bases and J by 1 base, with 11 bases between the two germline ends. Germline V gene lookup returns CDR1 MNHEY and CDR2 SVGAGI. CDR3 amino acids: CASSQGQVNYGYTF. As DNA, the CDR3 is TGTGCCAGCAGTCAGGGTCAAGTTAACTATGGCTACACCTTC.

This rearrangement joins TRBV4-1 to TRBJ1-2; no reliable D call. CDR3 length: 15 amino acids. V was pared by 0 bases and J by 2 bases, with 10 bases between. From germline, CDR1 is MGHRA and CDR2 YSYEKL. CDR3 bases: TGCGCCAGCAGCCAAGATAAGAGTAACAACTATGGCTACACCTTC. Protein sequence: CASSQDKSNNYGYTF.

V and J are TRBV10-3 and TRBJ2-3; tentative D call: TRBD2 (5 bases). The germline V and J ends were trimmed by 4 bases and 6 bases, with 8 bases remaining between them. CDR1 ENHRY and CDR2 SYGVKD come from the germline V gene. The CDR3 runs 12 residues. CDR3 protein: CAISASGDTQYF. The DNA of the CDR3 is TGTGCCATCAGTGCTTCGGGGGATACGCAGTATTTT.

The CDR3 DNA sequence: TGTGCCAGTAGTTGGGGCGGCCGCTCCTACGAGCAGTACTTC. Protein product: CASSWGGRSYEQYF. This rearrangement joins TRBV19 to TRBJ2-7, with D perhaps matching TRBD1 (5 bases). The CDR3 length is 14 residues. The germline V gene has CDR1 LNHDA and CDR2 SQIVND (reference sequence). Trimming removed 5 bases from V and 0 bases from J, with 11 bases in between.

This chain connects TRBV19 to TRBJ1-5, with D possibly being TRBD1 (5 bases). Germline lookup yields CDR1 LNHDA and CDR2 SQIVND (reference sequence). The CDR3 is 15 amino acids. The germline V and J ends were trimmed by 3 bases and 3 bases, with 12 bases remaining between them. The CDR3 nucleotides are TGTGCCAGTAGTATTTCGGCAGGGAACAATCAGCCCCAGCATTTT. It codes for CASSISAGNNQPQHF.

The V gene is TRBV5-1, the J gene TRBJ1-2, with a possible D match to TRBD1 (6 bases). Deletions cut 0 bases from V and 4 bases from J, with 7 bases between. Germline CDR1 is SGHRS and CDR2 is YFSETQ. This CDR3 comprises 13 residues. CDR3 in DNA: TGCGCCAGCAGCTTGGGACAGGTCTATGGCTACACCTTC. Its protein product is CASSLGQVYGYTF. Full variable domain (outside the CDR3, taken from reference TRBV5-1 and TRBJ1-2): KAGVTQTPRYLIKTRGQQVTLSCSPISGHRSVSWYQQTPGQGLQFLFEYFSETQRNKGNFPGRFSGRQFSNSRSEMNVSTLELGDSALYLCASSLGQVYGYTFGSGTRLTVV.

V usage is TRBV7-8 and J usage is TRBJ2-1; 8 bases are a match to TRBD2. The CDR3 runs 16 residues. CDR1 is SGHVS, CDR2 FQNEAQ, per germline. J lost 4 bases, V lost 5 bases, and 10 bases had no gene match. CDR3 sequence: CASSHPLAGVYNEQFF. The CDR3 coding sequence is TGTGCCAGCAGCCATCCTCTAGCGGGTGTTTACAATGAGCAGTTCTTC.

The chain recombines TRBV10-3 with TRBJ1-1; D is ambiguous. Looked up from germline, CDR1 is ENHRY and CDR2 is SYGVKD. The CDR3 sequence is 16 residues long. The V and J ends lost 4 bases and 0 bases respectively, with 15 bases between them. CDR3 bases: TGTGCCATCAGTGTCGGTGATTCCCATATGAACACTGAAGCTTTCTTT. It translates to CAISVGDSHMNTEAFF.

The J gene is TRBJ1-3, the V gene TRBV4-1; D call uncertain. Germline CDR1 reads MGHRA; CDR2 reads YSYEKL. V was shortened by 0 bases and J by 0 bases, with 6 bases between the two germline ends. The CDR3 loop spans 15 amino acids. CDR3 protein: CASSQDPNSGNTIYF. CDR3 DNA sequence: TGCGCCAGCAGCCAAGATCCCAACTCTGGAAACACCATATATTTT.

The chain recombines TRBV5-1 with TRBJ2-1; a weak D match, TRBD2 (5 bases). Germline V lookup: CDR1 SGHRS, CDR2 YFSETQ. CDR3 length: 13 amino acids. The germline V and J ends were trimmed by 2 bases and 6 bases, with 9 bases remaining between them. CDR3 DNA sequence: TGCGCCAGCAGCTTCGCGGGCGTCAATGAGCAGTTCTTC. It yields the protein CASSFAGVNEQFF. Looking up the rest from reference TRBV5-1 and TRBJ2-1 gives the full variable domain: KAGVTQTPRYLIKTRGQQVTLSCSPISGHRSVSWYQQTPGQGLQFLFEYFSETQRNKGNFPGRFSGRQFSNSRSEMNVSTLELGDSALYLCASSFAGVNEQFFGPGTRLTVL.

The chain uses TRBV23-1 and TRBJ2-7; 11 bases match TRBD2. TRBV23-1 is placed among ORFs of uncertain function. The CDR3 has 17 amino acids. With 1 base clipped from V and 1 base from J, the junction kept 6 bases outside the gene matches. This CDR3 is CASSQWTSGSLSYEQYF. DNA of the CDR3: TGCGCCAGCAGTCAATGGACTAGCGGGTCACTTTCCTACGAGCAGTACTTC.

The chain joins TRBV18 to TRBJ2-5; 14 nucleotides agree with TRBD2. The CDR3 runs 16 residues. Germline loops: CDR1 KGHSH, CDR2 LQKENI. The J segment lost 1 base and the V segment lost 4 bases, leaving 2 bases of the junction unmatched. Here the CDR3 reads CASSRGLAGGQETQYF. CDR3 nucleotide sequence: TGTGCCAGCTCACGAGGACTAGCGGGGGGCCAAGAGACCCAGTACTTC.

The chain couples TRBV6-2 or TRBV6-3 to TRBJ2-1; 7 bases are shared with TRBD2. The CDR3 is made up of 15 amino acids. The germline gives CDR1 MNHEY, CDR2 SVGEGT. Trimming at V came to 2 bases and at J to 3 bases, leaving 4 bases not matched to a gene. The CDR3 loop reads CASSYGAGVYNEQFF. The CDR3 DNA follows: TGTGCCAGCAGTTACGGGGCGGGAGTCTACAATGAGCAGTTCTTC.

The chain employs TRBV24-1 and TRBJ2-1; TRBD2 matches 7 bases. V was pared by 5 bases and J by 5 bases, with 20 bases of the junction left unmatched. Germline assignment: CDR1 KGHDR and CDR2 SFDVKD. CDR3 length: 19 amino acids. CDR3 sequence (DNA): TGTGCCACCAGTGGCCCTAGCGGAACTGACCCGGGGCGCCACAATGAGCAGTTCTTC. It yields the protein CATSGPSGTDPGRHNEQFF.